Below, 3 T cell receptor beta chains from the same sample are listed, as sequenced in a study of PD-1 blockade in mismatch repair-deficient tumors. The repertoire was sequenced with immunoSEQ multiplex PCR; TCRdb's copy has only in-frame clones and lacks some. This table holds 85,000 to 130,000 clones, roughly four fifths found once. Specimen: peripheral blood, collected roughly eight months after starting pembrolizumab. The origin of the receptors is an adult with mismatch repair-deficient cancer.

The chain is built from TRBV4-2 and TRBJ2-7, with TRBD1 as a possible D gene (8 bases). V lost 4 bases and J 4 bases, leaving 14 bases between the germline ends. CDR3 length: 14 amino acids. CDR1 and CDR2 (germline): LGHNA, YNFKEQ. The CDR3 spells CASSPNRGGYEQYF. The CDR3 coding sequence is TGTGCCAGCAGCCCAAACAGGGGGGGATACGAGCAGTACTTC.

This clone came up a few times. The chain joins TRBV9 to TRBJ2-7; 8 bases are shared with TRBD2. The J segment lost 7 bases and the V segment lost 2 bases, leaving 8 bases of the junction unmatched. This CDR3 is 14 amino acids long. The germline V gene encodes CDR1 SGDLS and CDR2 YYNGEE. CDR3 sequence: CASSVISGMGEQYF. CDR3 coding DNA: TGTGCCAGCAGCGTTATTAGCGGGATGGGTGAGCAGTACTTC. Full variable domain (missing parts from reference TRBV9 and TRBJ2-7): DSGVTQTPKHLITATGQRVTLRCSPRSGDLSVYWYQQSLDQGLQFLIQYYNGEERAKGNILERFSAQQFPDLHSELNLSSLELGDSALYFCASSVISGMGEQYFGPGTRLTVT.

The chain recombines TRBV18 with TRBJ2-1, with a weak D call TRBD1 (6 bases). Germline loops: CDR1 KGHSH, CDR2 LQKENI. The CDR3 has 15 residues. The V end lost 1 base, the J end lost 6 bases, and 13 bases lay between the germline ends. The CDR3 region is CASSPRTGWGNEQFF. CDR3 sequence (DNA): TGTGCCAGCTCACCACGAACAGGGTGGGGCAATGAGCAGTTCTTC. The full variable domain, in which reference TRBV18 and TRBJ2-1 provide the parts outside the CDR3, is NAGVMQNPRHLVRRRGQEARLRCSPMKGHSHVYWYRQLPEEGLKFMVYLQKENIIDESGMPKERFSAEFPKEGPSILRIQQVVRGDSAAYFCASSPRTGWGNEQFFGPGTRLTVL.